Reported below is one TCR beta chain. Antigen specificity is unknown. Sequencing was performed with immunoSEQ multiplex PCR; in TCRdb, only in-frame clones are kept and a portion is missing. The repertoire includes about 21,000 clones, about 86% of them detected once, and approximately 5% sits in the top ten. Samples were taken several times over chemoradiotherapy. The sample comes from a study of chemoradiotherapy in HPV16-positive cancers. Study context: Functional T-cell assays on two HPV16-positive patients' cells defined candidate HPV-specific clones and common TCR motifs.

General study results and limits: In HPV16-positive patients, HPV-responsive T-cell expansion tracked better recurrence-free survival.

Germline assignment: CDR1 LNHNV and CDR2 YYDKDF (reference sequence). V gave up 0 bases and J gave up 0 bases, with 6 bases separating them. The CDR3 has 14 amino acids. This TCR was recovered from a human donor with HPV-associated anogenital cancer. Here the sequenced sample was blood, taken from a patient who underwent chemoradiotherapy. The chain employs TRBV15 and TRBJ2-7; D gene unclear. The DNA of the CDR3 is TGTGCCACCAGCAGAGAGGCCGGCTCCTACGAGCAGTACTTC. The encoded protein is CATSREAGSYEQYF.